The TCR beta chain described here comes from a study of shared clonotypes between healthy human individuals. Study results and limitations: Relative to their counterparts shared across all four donors, non-shared clonotypes exhibited diminished generation probabilities.

Assay execution took place at the deep level. Using roughly 180 ng DNA, some 30,000 T cell genomes, the sorted-subset replicate PCRs were run. Repertoires were generated with immunoSEQ multiplex PCR, while TCRdb's copy carries only in-frame clones and drops some. The sample has about 2 million clones; 90% to 95% are singletons. Trimming pared 5 bases from V and 2 bases from J, leaving 10 bases between. This CDR3 is 13 amino acids long. CDR1 is SGHRS and CDR2 is YFSETQ in the germline V gene. In regard to this clone: Its target is unknown.

The sequenced sample consisted of naive CD4+ T cells sorted from blood. The sample's subset: CD45RA+ positively selected. This TCR was sampled from a man younger than 30 in good health. The genes are TRBV5-1 and TRBJ1-2, with a possible D match to TRBD1 (6 bases). The CDR3 region has the DNA TGCGCCAGCAGACGAGGGGGAAACTATGGCTACACCTTC. Residues: CASRRGGNYGYTF.